The T cell receptor (beta chain) under discussion was sequenced for a study of blood T cell repertoires in COVID-19. Study as a whole: Samples representing acute and convalescent COVID-19 were sourced from the United States, Italy and Spain. In each case, the material was cDNA or gDNA derived from T cells, B-cell-depleted T cells, or PBMCs.

Original processing methods: Reference gene primer amplification gave nucleated cell count estimates. The data were produced by immunoSEQ multiplex PCR, yet TCRdb's version contains in-frame clones alone and is incomplete. V, J and clone size are taken as reported in that table, and D and trimming were inferred from the DNA itself. The repertoire holds 350,000 to 400,000 clones, 90% seen once, with about 6.8% in the top ten. Germline assignment: CDR1 MDHEN and CDR2 SYDVKM. The CDR3 is 13 amino acids. V gave up 4 bases and J gave up 5 bases, with 11 bases separating them. The source is a man between 18 and 35 years old with active or convalescent COVID-19. This chain connects TRBV28 to TRBJ1-2; D may be TRBD1 (5 bases). The sequenced material came from peripheral blood. This CDR3 is CASSSGVIYGYTF. The CDR3 nucleotides read TGTGCCAGCAGTTCGGGGGTCATATATGGCTACACCTTC.